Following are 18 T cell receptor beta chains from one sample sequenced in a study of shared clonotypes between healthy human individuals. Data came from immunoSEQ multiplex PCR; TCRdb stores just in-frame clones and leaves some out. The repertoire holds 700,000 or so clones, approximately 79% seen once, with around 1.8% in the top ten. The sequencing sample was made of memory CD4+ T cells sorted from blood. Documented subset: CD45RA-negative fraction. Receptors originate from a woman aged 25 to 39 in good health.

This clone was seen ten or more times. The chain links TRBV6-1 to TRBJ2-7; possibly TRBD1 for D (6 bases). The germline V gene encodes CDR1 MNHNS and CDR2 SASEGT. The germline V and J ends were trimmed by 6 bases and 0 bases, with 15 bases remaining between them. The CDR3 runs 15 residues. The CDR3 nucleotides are TGTGCCAGCAGCACACAGGGTTTTAGCTCCTACGAGCAGTACTTC. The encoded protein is CASSTQGFSSYEQYF.

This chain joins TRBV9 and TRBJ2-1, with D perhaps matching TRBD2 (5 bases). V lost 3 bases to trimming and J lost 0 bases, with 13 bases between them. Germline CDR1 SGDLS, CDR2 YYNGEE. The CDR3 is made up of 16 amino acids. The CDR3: CASSASWPSSYNEQFF. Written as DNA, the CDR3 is TGTGCCAGCAGCGCTAGCTGGCCTTCCTCCTACAATGAGCAGTTCTTC.

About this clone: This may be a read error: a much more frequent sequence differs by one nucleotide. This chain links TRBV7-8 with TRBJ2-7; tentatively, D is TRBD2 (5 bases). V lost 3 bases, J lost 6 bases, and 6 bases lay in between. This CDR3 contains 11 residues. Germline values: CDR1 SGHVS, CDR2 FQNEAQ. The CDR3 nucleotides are TGTGCCAGCAGCTTCCGGGGCGAGCAGTACTTC. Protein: CASSFRGEQYF.

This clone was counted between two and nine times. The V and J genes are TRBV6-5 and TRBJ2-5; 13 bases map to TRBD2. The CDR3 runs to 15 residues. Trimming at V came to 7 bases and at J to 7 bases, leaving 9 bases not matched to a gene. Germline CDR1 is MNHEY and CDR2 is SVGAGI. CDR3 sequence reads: CASIGLAGVHSTQYF. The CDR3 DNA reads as TGTGCCAGCATAGGACTAGCGGGAGTTCACTCGACCCAGTACTTC.

In nucleotides, the CDR3 is TGTGCCATCAGTGATCACCTATCCGCGACCCAAGAGACCCAGTACTTC. Protein product: CAISDHLSATQETQYF. V is TRBV10-3 and J is TRBJ2-5, with D hard to call. In germline, CDR1 is ENHRY, CDR2 SYGVKD. V lost 3 bases and J lost 1, with 15 bases in between. This CDR3 is 16 amino acids long.

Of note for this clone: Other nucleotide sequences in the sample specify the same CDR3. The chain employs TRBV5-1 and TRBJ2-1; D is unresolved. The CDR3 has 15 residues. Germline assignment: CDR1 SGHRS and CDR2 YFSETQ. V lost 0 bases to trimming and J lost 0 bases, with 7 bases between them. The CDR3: CASSLDSHSYNEQFF. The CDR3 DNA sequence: TGCGCCAGCAGCTTGGACAGCCACTCCTACAATGAGCAGTTCTTC.

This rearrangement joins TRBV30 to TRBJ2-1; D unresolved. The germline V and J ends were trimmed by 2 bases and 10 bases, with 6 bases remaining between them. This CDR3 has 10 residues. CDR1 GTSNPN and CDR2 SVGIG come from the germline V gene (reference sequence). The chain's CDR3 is CAWSRTEQFF. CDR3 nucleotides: TGTGCCTGGAGTAGGACGGAGCAGTTCTTC.

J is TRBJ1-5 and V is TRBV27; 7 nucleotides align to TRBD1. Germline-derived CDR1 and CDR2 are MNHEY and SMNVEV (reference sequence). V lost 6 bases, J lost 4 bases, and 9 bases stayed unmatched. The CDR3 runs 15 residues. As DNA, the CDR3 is TGTGCCAGCAGACAGACAGGGACACTGAATCAGCCCCAGCATTTT. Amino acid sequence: CASRQTGTLNQPQHF.

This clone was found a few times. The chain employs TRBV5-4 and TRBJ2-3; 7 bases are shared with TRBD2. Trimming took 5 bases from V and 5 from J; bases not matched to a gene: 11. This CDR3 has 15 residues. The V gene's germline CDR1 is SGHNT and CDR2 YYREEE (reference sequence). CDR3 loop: CASSPRGGSRDTQYF. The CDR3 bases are TGTGCCAGCAGTCCCCGGGGCGGGAGTCGAGATACGCAGTATTTT.

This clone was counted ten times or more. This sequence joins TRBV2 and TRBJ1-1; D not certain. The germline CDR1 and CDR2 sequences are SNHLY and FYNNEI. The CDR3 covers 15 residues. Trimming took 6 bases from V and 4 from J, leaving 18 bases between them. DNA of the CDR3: TGTGCCAGCAGCCCCCAGCTGTCGGCTGTCACTGAAGCTTTCTTT. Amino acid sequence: CASSPQLSAVTEAFF.

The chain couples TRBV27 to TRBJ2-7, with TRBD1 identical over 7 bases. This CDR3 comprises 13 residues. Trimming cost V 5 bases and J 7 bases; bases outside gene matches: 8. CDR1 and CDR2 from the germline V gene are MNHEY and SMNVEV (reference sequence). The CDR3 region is CASSRRTGYEQYF. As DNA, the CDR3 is TGTGCCAGCAGTCGACGGACAGGCTATGAGCAGTACTTC.

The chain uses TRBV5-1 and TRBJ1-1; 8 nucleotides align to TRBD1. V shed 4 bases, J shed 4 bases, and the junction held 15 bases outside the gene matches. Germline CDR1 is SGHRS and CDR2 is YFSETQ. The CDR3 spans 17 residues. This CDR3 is CASSPGQGLLGSTEAFF. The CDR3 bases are TGCGCCAGCAGCCCTGGACAGGGACTCCTAGGGAGCACTGAAGCTTTCTTT.

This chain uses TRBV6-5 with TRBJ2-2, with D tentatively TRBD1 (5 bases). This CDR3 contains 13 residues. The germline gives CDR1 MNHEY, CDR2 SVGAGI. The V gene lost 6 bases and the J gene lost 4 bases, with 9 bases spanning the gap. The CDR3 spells CASRDQGTGELFF. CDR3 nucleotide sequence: TGTGCCAGCAGAGACCAGGGCACCGGGGAGCTGTTTTTT.

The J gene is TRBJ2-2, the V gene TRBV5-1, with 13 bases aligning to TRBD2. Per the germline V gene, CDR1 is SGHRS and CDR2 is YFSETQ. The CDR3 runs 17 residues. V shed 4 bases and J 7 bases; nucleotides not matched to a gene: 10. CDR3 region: CASSPGLAGEKGGELFF. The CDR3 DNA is TGCGCCAGCAGCCCTGGACTAGCGGGAGAAAAGGGCGGGGAGCTGTTTTTT.

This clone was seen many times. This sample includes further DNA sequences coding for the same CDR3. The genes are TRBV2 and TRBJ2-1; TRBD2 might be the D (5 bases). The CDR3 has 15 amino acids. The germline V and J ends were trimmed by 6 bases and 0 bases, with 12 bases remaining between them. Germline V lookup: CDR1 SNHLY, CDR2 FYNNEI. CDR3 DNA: TGTGCCAGCAGCTTAAGCGGATCCTCCTACAATGAGCAGTTCTTC. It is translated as CASSLSGSSYNEQFF. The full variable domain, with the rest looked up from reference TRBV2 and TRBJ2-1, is EPEVTQTPSHQVTQMGQEVILRCVPISNHLYFYWYRQILGQKVEFLVSFYNNEISEKSEIFDDQFSVERPDGSNFTLKIRSTKLEDSAMYFCASSLSGSSYNEQFFGPGTRLTVL.

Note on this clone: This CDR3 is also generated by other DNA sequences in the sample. CDR3 loop: CASRTSGRGNEQFF. As DNA, the CDR3 is TGTGCCAGCAGAACTAGCGGGAGAGGGAATGAGCAGTTCTTC. This sequence joins TRBV28 and TRBJ2-1; 11 bases match TRBD2. The V gene end was trimmed by 6 bases and the J gene end by 7 bases; junction bases not matched to a gene: 5. The CDR3 covers 14 residues. CDR1 is MDHEN, CDR2 SYDVKM, per germline.

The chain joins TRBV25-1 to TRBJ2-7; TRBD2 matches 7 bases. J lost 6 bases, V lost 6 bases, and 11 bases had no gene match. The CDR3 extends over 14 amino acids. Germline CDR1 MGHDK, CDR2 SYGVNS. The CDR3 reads CASRILGRVSEQYF. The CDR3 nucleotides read TGTGCCAGCAGGATTTTAGGGAGGGTTTCCGAGCAGTACTTC.

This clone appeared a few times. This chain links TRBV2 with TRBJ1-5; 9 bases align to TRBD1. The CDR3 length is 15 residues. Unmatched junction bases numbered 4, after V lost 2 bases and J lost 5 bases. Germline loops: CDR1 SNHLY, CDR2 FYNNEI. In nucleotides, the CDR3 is TGTGCCAGCAGTGAAACAGGGGGCGCGGATCAGCCCCAGCATTTT. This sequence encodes CASSETGGADQPQHF.